Below are 3 T cell receptor beta chains sequenced from a single sample in a study of response to subunit inactivated influenza vaccine. TCRdb fed the RT-PCR reads into MiXCR, producing one record per CDR3 protein. The data show more than 700,000 distinct CDR3 sequences, approximately 21% seen once. Sequenced here: PBMCs from blood, sampled less than 6 days after vaccination. Receptor source: a man between 50 and 59 years old who received an inactivated influenza vaccine.

This chain links TRBV7-3 with TRBJ2-1; 8 nucleotides align to TRBD1. The CDR3 is 16 amino acids. Germline V gene sequence: CDR1 SGHTA, CDR2 FQGTGA. V trimming: 5 bases; J trimming: 3 bases; junction bases outside the gene matches: 9. CDR3 in amino acids: CASSPGVGTGYNEQFF. The CDR3 coding sequence is TGTGCCAGCAGCCCAGGGGTCGGGACAGGCTACAATGAGCAGTTCTTC.

The CDR3 here is CSVGDQPNQPQHF. For the CDR3, the DNA is TGCAGCGTTGGCGATCAGCCCAATCAGCCCCAGCATTTT. This chain uses TRBV29-1 with TRBJ1-5; unclear D gene. CDR1 is SQVTM, CDR2 ANQGSEA, per germline. This CDR3 contains 13 residues. With 4 bases removed from V and 3 bases from J, the gap between germline ends came to 10 bases.

J is TRBJ2-3 and V is TRBV19; D uncertain. Germline CDR1 reads LNHDA; CDR2 reads SQIVND (reference sequence). The CDR3 runs to 14 residues. V was pared by 5 bases and J by 10 bases, with 19 bases between. The CDR3 bases are TGTGCCAGTAGTCCCCCAGCGACCGCTACCGCGCAGTATTTT. Residues: CASSPPATATAQYF. Filled out from reference TRBV19 and TRBJ2-3, the complete variable domain reads DGGITQSPKYLFRKEGQNVTLSCEQNLNHDAMYWYRQDPGQGLRLIYYSQIVNDFQKGDIAEGYSVSREKKESFPLTVTSAQKNPTAFYLCASSPPATATAQYFGPGTRLTVL.